This T cell receptor (beta chain) was profiled in a study of T cell responses to AZD1222 COVID-19 vaccine. Study context: Both about-4-week and about-12-week second-dose recipients were combined. General study findings and limits: Vaccine-related CD4 TCRs covered spike, predominating at 160-218 and 743-854. White British donors predominated, females outnumbered males, and clonal diversity was possibly underestimated.

This clone was seen a single time. The antigen remains unidentified. This CDR3 is built from 15 residues. The germline gives CDR1 SGHNT, CDR2 YENEEA. Unmatched junction bases numbered 13, after V lost 5 bases and J lost 7 bases. Using immunoSEQ multiplex PCR, the repertoire was profiled, and TCRdb retains in-frame clones only, with some absent. The sample lists about 160,000 clones, roughly 94% occurring once. The clonotype was recovered from an adult in good health. The chain joins TRBV11-3 to TRBJ2-5; 7 bases line up with TRBD2. Sequencing used peripheral blood, obtained on day 0 of AZD1222 vaccination. CDR3 loop: CASSIGGSVKGTQYF. Written as DNA, the CDR3 is TGTGCCAGCAGCATCGGCGGGAGTGTGAAGGGGACCCAGTACTTC. Full variable domain (outside the CDR3, taken from reference TRBV11-3 and TRBJ2-5): EAGVVQSPRYKIIEKKQPVAFWCNPISGHNTLYWYLQNLGQGPELLIRYENEEAVDDSQLPKDRFSAERLKGVDSTLKIQPAELGDSAVYLCASSIGGSVKGTQYFGPGTRLLVL.